Following are 4 T cell receptor beta chains from one sample sequenced in a study of shared clonotypes between healthy human individuals. TCRdb keeps only in-frame clones here, not all; method: immunoSEQ multiplex PCR. The sample consists of around 2.3 million clones, approximately 96% of them appearing once. The sample was naive CD4+ T cells sorted from blood. The sample's subset: CD45RA+ positively selected. The receptors derive from a man between 18 and 29 years old in good health.

The chain links TRBV5-1 to TRBJ2-1; 12 bases fit TRBD1. This CDR3 is built from 15 residues. J lost 4 bases, V lost 4 bases, and 3 bases had no gene match. Looked up from germline, CDR1 is SGHRS and CDR2 is YFSETQ. CDR3 nucleotide sequence: TGCGCCAGCAGCGGGACAGGGGGCGGGTACAATGAGCAGTTCTTC. Its translation: CASSGTGGGYNEQFF. Variable domain in full (rest from reference TRBV5-1 and TRBJ2-1): KAGVTQTPRYLIKTRGQQVTLSCSPISGHRSVSWYQQTPGQGLQFLFEYFSETQRNKGNFPGRFSGRQFSNSRSEMNVSTLELGDSALYLCASSGTGGGYNEQFFGPGTRLTVL.

Here the CDR3 reads CASSDLTEIWNTEAFF. CDR3 DNA: TGCGCCAGCAGTGATTTGACAGAGATTTGGAACACTGAAGCTTTCTTT. V and J are TRBV10-1 and TRBJ1-1; D perhaps matches TRBD1 (5 bases). The germline V and J ends were trimmed by 3 bases and 1 base, with 15 bases remaining between them. This CDR3 spans 16 amino acids. Per the germline V gene, CDR1 is WNHNN and CDR2 is SYGVQD (reference sequence).

The chain employs TRBV7-2 and TRBJ1-2; the match to TRBD1 covers 10 bases. Germline CDR1 and CDR2: SGHTA and FQGNSA. V shed 0 bases, J shed 4 bases, and the junction held 5 bases outside the gene matches. This CDR3 spans 16 amino acids. CDR3 in DNA: TGTGCCAGCAGCTTAGCAGGGACAGGGGCTGGCTATGGCTACACCTTC. This codes for CASSLAGTGAGYGYTF.

This chain uses TRBV15 with TRBJ2-7; 8 nucleotides align to TRBD1. Germline CDR1 and CDR2: LNHNV and YYDKDF (reference sequence). Trimming removed 0 bases from V and 3 bases from J; junction bases left unmatched: 10. The CDR3 length is 17 residues. CDR3 DNA: TGTGCCACCAGCAGAGATAAAGGGGGGACAGGTGTCTACGAGCAGTACTTC. Its translation is CATSRDKGGTGVYEQYF.